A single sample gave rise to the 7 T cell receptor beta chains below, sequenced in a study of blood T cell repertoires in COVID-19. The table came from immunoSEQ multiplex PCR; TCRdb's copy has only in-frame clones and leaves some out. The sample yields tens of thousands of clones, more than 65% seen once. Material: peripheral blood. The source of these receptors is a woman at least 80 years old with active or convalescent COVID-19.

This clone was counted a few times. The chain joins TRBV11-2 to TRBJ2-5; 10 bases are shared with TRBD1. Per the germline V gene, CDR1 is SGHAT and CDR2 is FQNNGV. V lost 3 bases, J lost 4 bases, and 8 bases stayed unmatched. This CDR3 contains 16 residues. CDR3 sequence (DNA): TGTGCCAGCAGCTTTGTCGGGACAGGGGTTGGAGAGACCCAGTACTTC. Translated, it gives CASSFVGTGVGETQYF.

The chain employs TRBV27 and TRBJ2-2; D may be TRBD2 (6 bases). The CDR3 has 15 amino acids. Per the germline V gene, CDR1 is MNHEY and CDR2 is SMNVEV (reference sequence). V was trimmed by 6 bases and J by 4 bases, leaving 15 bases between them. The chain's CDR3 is CASSGLFVSTGELFF. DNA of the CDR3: TGTGCCAGCAGCGGACTATTTGTAAGCACCGGGGAGCTGTTTTTT.

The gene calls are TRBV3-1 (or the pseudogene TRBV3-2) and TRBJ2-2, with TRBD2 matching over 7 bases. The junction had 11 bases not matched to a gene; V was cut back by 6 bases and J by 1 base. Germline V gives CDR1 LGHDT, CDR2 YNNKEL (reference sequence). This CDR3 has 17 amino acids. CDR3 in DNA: TGTGCCAGCAGTTCTAGAAGGGCGGGAGAGAACACCGGGGAGCTGTTTTTT. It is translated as CASSSRRAGENTGELFF.

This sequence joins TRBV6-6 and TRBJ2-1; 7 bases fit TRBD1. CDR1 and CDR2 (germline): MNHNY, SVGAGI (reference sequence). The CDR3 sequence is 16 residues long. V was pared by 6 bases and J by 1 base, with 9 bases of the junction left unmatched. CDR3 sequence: CASSRDRVGSYNEQFF. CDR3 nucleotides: TGTGCCAGCAGCCGTGACAGGGTAGGATCCTACAATGAGCAGTTCTTC.

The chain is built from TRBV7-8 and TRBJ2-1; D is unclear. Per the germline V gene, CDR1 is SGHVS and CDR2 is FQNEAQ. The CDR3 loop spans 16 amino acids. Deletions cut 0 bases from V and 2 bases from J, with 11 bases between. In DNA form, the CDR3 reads TGTGCCAGCAGCTTAGCGAAAATAGTACCCTACAATGAGCAGTTCTTC. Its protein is CASSLAKIVPYNEQFF.

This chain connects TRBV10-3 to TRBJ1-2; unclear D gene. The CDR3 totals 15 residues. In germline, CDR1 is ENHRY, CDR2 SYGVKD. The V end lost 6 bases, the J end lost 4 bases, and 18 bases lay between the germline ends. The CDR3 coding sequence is TGTGCCATCAGCTTAATGACCGGGAACCTCTATGGCTACACCTTC. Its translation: CAISLMTGNLYGYTF.

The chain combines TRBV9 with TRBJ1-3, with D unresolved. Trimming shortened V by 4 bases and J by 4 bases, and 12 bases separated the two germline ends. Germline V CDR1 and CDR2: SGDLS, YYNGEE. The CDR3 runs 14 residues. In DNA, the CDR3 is TGTGCCAGCAGCACGAGGGTGGAAGGAAACACCATATATTTT. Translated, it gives CASSTRVEGNTIYF.